Shown below are 3 T cell receptor beta chains from a single sample sequenced in a study of breast tumors, draining lymph nodes, adjacent tissues. Using its own MiXCR run on the multiplex PCR reads, TCRdb lists one record per CDR3 protein. The sample consists of some 120,000 distinct CDR3 sequences, just under 20% of them appearing once. Axillary draining lymph nodes of breast cancer patients supplied the node samples. Sequenced material: axillary lymph node tissue. These receptors originate from a female donor with breast cancer. Some clones in this sample may be carry-over from other donors' samples.

This clonotype was counted many times. The chain combines TRBV7-3 with TRBJ1-5, with D maybe TRBD1 (6 bases). CDR3 length equals 16 residues. Trimming left V 5 bases short and J 3 bases short, with 17 bases between. Germline V gene data show CDR1 as SGHTA and CDR2 as FQGTGA. CDR3 region: CASSVRGGDSNQPQHF. The CDR3 DNA reads as TGTGCCAGCAGCGTCAGGGGAGGGGATTCCAATCAGCCCCAGCATTTT.

The chain has TRBV7-2 and TRBJ2-4, with TRBD2 identical over 9 bases. V was clipped by 1 base and J by 3 bases; unmatched bases: 7. Germline CDR1 is SGHTA and CDR2 is FQGNSA. This CDR3 spans 17 amino acids. The CDR3 is CASSLGSAGGIKNIQYF. As DNA, the CDR3 is TGTGCCAGCAGCTTAGGGTCCGCGGGAGGGATCAAAAACATTCAGTACTTC.

This clonotype has more than one count but fewer than ten. CDR3 bases: TGTGCCAGCAGTAGTTGGGAGGGTCTCCAAGAGACCCAGTACTTC. It codes for CASSSWEGLQETQYF. The chain employs TRBV28 and TRBJ2-5, with 7 bases that match TRBD2. The CDR3 extends over 15 amino acids. V lost 5 bases, J lost 1 base, and 7 bases stayed unmatched. Germline-derived CDR1 and CDR2 are MDHEN and SYDVKM.